This TCR beta chain originates from a study of blood T cell repertoires in COVID-19. Study overall: Sources were T cells, B-cell-depleted T cells, or PBMCs; the material itself was cDNA or gDNA.

V lost 5 bases and J lost 3; bases outside the gene matches: 4. The CDR3 contains 15 residues. Germline V lookup: CDR1 LNHDA, CDR2 SQIVND (reference sequence). Clones were sequenced by immunoSEQ multiplex PCR, and TCRdb holds only the in-frame ones, with some missing. The table lists roughly 100,000 clones, about 85% of them singletons. Sample: peripheral blood. The sequence derives from a human donor in a cohort sampled during active COVID-19. The rearrangement joins TRBV19 to TRBJ2-6; 7 bases align to TRBD1. The DNA for the CDR3 is TGTGCCAGTAGTGCCGACAGGGATGGGGCCAACGTCCTGACTTTC. Protein: CASSADRDGANVLTF.